A selection of T cell receptor beta chains follows, all from one sample in a study of shared clonotypes between healthy human individuals. Libraries were prepared by immunoSEQ multiplex PCR; TCRdb keeps only in-frame clonotypes and omits some of them. The data contain fewer than 600,000 clones, 70% to 80% of them singletons. The specimen was PBMCs. The receptor set was obtained from a woman in her 40s in good health. Some clones in this sample may be carry-over from other donors' samples. CDR3s include the opening cysteine and the closing phenylalanine or tryptophan. Fields, in order: V gene, CDR3 protein.

v_call: TRBV9; cdr3_aa: CASSVASGWETQYF
v_call: TRBV11-2; cdr3_aa: CASRDSGDNEQFF
v_call: TRBV7-9; cdr3_aa: CASSARDGPDTGELFF
v_call: TRBV5-4; cdr3_aa: CASSLGDFRRGYEQYF
v_call: TRBV15; cdr3_aa: CATSSDHYEQYF
v_call: TRBV11-2; cdr3_aa: CASSLGRLAPYNEQFF
v_call: TRBV27; cdr3_aa: CASSLRQTGTEPYEQYF
v_call: TRBV28; cdr3_aa: CASSAAGTSNTEAFF
v_call: TRBV18; cdr3_aa: CASSPGSGRYEQYF
v_call: TRBV6-1; cdr3_aa: CASSEGGISSYEQYF
v_call: TRBV19; cdr3_aa: CASSLHPARQGYEQYF
v_call: TRBV11-2; cdr3_aa: CASSLGFTGTYTEAFF
v_call: TRBV6-6; cdr3_aa: CASSYSGGEKLFF
v_call: TRBV5-5; cdr3_aa: CASSYHTGDSLFF
v_call: TRBV4-3; cdr3_aa: CASSRGTSGAGGGLFF
v_call: TRBV27; cdr3_aa: CASSHGTGNQPQHF
v_call: TRBV18; cdr3_aa: CASSFSEYNEQFF
v_call: TRBV9; cdr3_aa: CASSVGPSGRRGNTQYF
v_call: TRBV9; cdr3_aa: CASTSVGVNTEAFF
v_call: TRBV6-5; cdr3_aa: CASSDRTGYNEQFF
v_call: TRBV15; cdr3_aa: CATSRGQLNTEAFF
v_call: TRBV27; cdr3_aa: CASTSSLSSYNEQFF
v_call: TRBV29-1; cdr3_aa: CSVAGGNVVFF
v_call: TRBV29-1; cdr3_aa: CSVGDYEQYF
v_call: TRBV6-1; cdr3_aa: CASTFQRNTEAFF
v_call: TRBV5-1; cdr3_aa: CASSLQGYTGELFF
v_call: TRBV28; cdr3_aa: CASSPPSGAQPQHF
v_call: TRBV18; cdr3_aa: CASSHPGLAGINEQFF
v_call: TRBV7-2; cdr3_aa: CASSLGVTSGSGETQYF
v_call: TRBV4-1; cdr3_aa: CASSSRTGGEQYF